This entry lists 20 T cell receptor beta chains sequenced from one sample in a study of PD-1 blockade in classical Hodgkin lymphoma. Each patient experienced a relapse that followed autologous stem cell transplantation, and brentuximab vedotin exposure varied. The repertoire was sequenced with immunoSEQ multiplex PCR; TCRdb's copy has only in-frame clones and lacks some. There are more than 85,000 clones in the sample; around 90% occur only once, and about 2.6% lies in the top ten. The sample consisted of peripheral blood mononuclear cells (PBMCs), taken before the second cycle of nivolumab. The source is a human donor with classical Hodgkin lymphoma.

The genes are TRBV27 and TRBJ2-7, with 8 bases lining up with TRBD1. The V gene end was trimmed by 4 bases and the J gene end by 5 bases; junction bases not matched to a gene: 22. CDR1 and CDR2 (germline): MNHEY, SMNVEV (reference sequence). This CDR3 is 19 amino acids long. The CDR3 protein is CASSSRANYDRGLSHEQYF. In DNA, the CDR3 is TGTGCCAGCAGTTCGAGGGCGAATTATGACAGGGGATTATCCCACGAGCAGTACTTC.

J is TRBJ2-2 and V is TRBV19; D is undetermined. The CDR3 has 15 amino acids. CDR1 is LNHDA and CDR2 is SQIVND in the germline V gene (reference sequence). V lost 7 bases, J lost 0 bases, and 12 bases lay in between. CDR3 nucleotide sequence: TGTGCCAGTATGCCTGACACTACGAACACCGGGGAGCTGTTTTTT. Translated: CASMPDTTNTGELFF.

The chain joins TRBV27 to TRBJ2-1; D ambiguous. CDR3 size: 14 residues. Trimming pared 6 bases from V and 2 bases from J, leaving 11 bases between. Looked up from germline, CDR1 is MNHEY and CDR2 is SMNVEV (reference sequence). As DNA, the CDR3 is TGTGCCAGCAGCCGAGAACGGACCTACAATGAGCAGTTCTTC. The encoded protein is CASSRERTYNEQFF.

This chain uses TRBV7-2 with TRBJ1-1; D may be TRBD1 (6 bases). Germline V gene lookup returns CDR1 SGHTA and CDR2 FQGNSA. CDR3 length equals 18 residues. Deletions cut 0 bases from V and 0 bases from J, with 17 bases between. In DNA form, the CDR3 reads TGTGCCAGCAGCTTAGCGGCTTATAGGGGGTGGATGAACACTGAAGCTTTCTTT. This translates into CASSLAAYRGWMNTEAFF.

This clone has only one observation. This chain uses TRBV18 with TRBJ2-3; D gene uncertain. The V and J ends lost 2 bases and 0 bases respectively, with 18 bases between them. There are 18 residues in the CDR3. Germline V lookup: CDR1 KGHSH, CDR2 LQKENI. CDR3 amino acids: CASSPRTGSRGSTDTQYF. CDR3 DNA: TGTGCCAGCTCACCAAGGACCGGCTCCCGAGGTAGCACAGATACGCAGTATTTT.

This sequence joins TRBV19 and TRBJ1-2; possibly TRBD1 for D (6 bases). Trimming took off 6 bases at V and 3 bases at J, with 14 bases between the two ends. The CDR3 sequence is 14 residues long. Germline V gene lookup returns CDR1 LNHDA and CDR2 SQIVND (reference sequence). The CDR3, as DNA: TGTGCCAGTAGCCGTTACAGGGACGACTATGGCTACACCTTC. It is translated as CASSRYRDDYGYTF.

The CDR3 reads CASSIDLGREGHNEQFF. DNA of the CDR3: TGTGCCAGTAGTATAGATCTCGGGAGGGAGGGCCACAATGAGCAGTTCTTC. The V gene is TRBV19, the J gene TRBJ2-1; TRBD2 matches at 8 bases. V gave up 0 bases and J gave up 5 bases; unmatched junction bases: 9. In germline, CDR1 is LNHDA, CDR2 SQIVND (reference sequence). The CDR3 is 17 residues long.

This chain connects TRBV5-4 to TRBJ2-7, with TRBD2 matching over 11 bases. V was clipped by 2 bases and J by 0 bases; unmatched bases: 7. The germline CDR1 and CDR2 sequences are SGHNT and YYREEE (reference sequence). The CDR3 sequence is 17 residues long. For the CDR3, the DNA is TGTGCCAGCAGCTTTCCCGGGACTAGCGGAATCTCCTACGAGCAGTACTTC. Residues: CASSFPGTSGISYEQYF.

The V gene is TRBV6-6, the J gene TRBJ2-7; TRBD2 might be the D (6 bases). V lost 0 bases to trimming and J lost 5 bases, with 11 bases between them. Per the germline V gene, CDR1 is MNHNY and CDR2 is SVGAGI (reference sequence). This CDR3 spans 14 amino acids. CDR3 amino acids: CASSYSAGGDEQYF. The CDR3 bases are TGTGCCAGCAGTTACTCGGCTGGAGGGGACGAGCAGTACTTC.

The rearrangement uses TRBV30 and TRBJ1-4; 7 nucleotides align to TRBD1. Germline V gene data show CDR1 as GTSNPN and CDR2 as SVGIG (reference sequence). This CDR3 region has 15 residues. The V gene end was trimmed by 0 bases and the J gene end by 7 bases; junction bases not matched to a gene: 8. Written as DNA, the CDR3 is TGTGCCTGGAGTGTATCTCGACAGGGAAGTGAAAAACTGTTTTTT. Translation: CAWSVSRQGSEKLFF. Supplemented by reference TRBV30 and TRBJ1-4, the full variable domain reads SQTIHQWPATLVQPVGSPLSLECTVEGTSNPNLYWYRQAAGRGLQLLFYSVGIGQISSEVPQNLSASRPQDRQFILSSKKLLLSDSGFYLCAWSVSRQGSEKLFFGSGTQLSVL.

This chain uses TRBV27 with TRBJ2-7, with 7 bases that match TRBD1. V shed 1 base, J shed 0 bases, and the junction held 21 bases outside the gene matches. The V gene's germline CDR1 is MNHEY and CDR2 SMNVEV (reference sequence). The CDR3 loop spans 21 amino acids. Here the CDR3 DNA reads TGTGCCAGCAGTTTATTCTCGTTTTTAGGGGGCGCCCCTAGCAGCTCCTACGAGCAGTACTTC. Translating it yields CASSLFSFLGGAPSSSYEQYF.

The chain carries TRBV19 and TRBJ1-3, with D unclear. Germline V gene data show CDR1 as LNHDA and CDR2 as SQIVND (reference sequence). The CDR3 extends over 15 amino acids. The V end lost 7 bases, the J end lost 3 bases, and 16 bases lay between the germline ends. The CDR3 coding sequence is TGTGCCAGTAAAGGACTTGACAAAATTGGAAACACCATATATTTT. Amino acids: CASKGLDKIGNTIYF.

The J gene is TRBJ1-1, the V gene TRBV5-1, with D possibly matching TRBD1 (6 bases). V was pared by 5 bases and J by 0 bases, with 8 bases between. Germline values: CDR1 SGHRS, CDR2 YFSETQ. The CDR3 is made up of 13 amino acids. The CDR3 loop is CASRRDMNTEAFF. As DNA, the CDR3 is TGCGCCAGCAGGCGGGACATGAACACTGAAGCTTTCTTT.

The chain couples TRBV19 to TRBJ2-2; no reliable D call. Germline values: CDR1 LNHDA, CDR2 SQIVND (reference sequence). CDR3 size: 15 residues. The V and J ends lost 6 bases and 1 base respectively, with 12 bases between them. The CDR3 sequence is CASRPTRGNTGELFF. In DNA, the CDR3 is TGTGCCAGTAGACCAACTCGCGGGAACACCGGGGAGCTGTTTTTT.

The chain is built from TRBV5-1 and TRBJ1-4, with D possibly being TRBD1 (6 bases). This CDR3 has 14 amino acids. Looked up from germline, CDR1 is SGHRS and CDR2 is YFSETQ. Trimming took 6 bases from V and 4 from J, leaving 13 bases between them. The CDR3 nucleotides read TGCGCCAGCACCGGCAGGGGCGATAATGAAAAACTGTTTTTT. This translates into CASTGRGDNEKLFF. Full variable domain (outside the CDR3, taken from reference TRBV5-1 and TRBJ1-4): KAGVTQTPRYLIKTRGQQVTLSCSPISGHRSVSWYQQTPGQGLQFLFEYFSETQRNKGNFPGRFSGRQFSNSRSEMNVSTLELGDSALYLCASTGRGDNEKLFFGSGTQLSVL.

The CDR3 DNA reads TGTGCCAGCAGTTACGCGGAAGTTGAAGCTTTCTTT. Its protein product is CASSYAEVEAFF. The rearrangement links TRBV6-5 to TRBJ1-1; D is ambiguous. Looked up from germline, CDR1 is MNHEY and CDR2 is SVGAGI. Trimming took off 2 bases at V and 7 bases at J, with 8 bases between the two ends. The CDR3 contains 12 residues.

The chain links TRBV6-1 to TRBJ1-1; D ambiguous. The germline CDR1 and CDR2 sequences are MNHNS and SASEGT. With 2 bases removed from V and 0 bases from J, the gap between germline ends came to 4 bases. The CDR3 is 13 amino acids. DNA of the CDR3: TGTGCCAGCAGTGAACATTTGAACACTGAAGCTTTCTTT. Its protein product is CASSEHLNTEAFF.

This clone is medium-sized. This chain links TRBV16 with TRBJ1-1, with no clear D. Trimming removed 3 bases from V and 7 bases from J, with 9 bases in between. Germline CDR1 reads KGHSY; CDR2 reads FQNENV. CDR3 length: 12 residues. The CDR3 DNA follows: TGTGCCAGCAGCCAGCAGTCGGATGAAGCTTTCTTT. It encodes CASSQQSDEAFF.

This clone is a singleton in its sample. The chain joins TRBV28 to TRBJ1-4, with D hard to call. Germline V gives CDR1 MDHEN, CDR2 SYDVKM. V lost 6 bases and J lost 8, with 16 bases in between. There are 14 residues in the CDR3. CDR3 sequence: CASRSLSRAEKLFF. CDR3 nucleotides: TGTGCCAGCAGGTCATTATCGCGAGCAGAAAAACTGTTTTTT. Together with reference TRBV28 and TRBJ1-4, the CDR3 gives the full variable domain: DVKVTQSSRYLVKRTGEKVFLECVQDMDHENMFWYRQDPGLGLRLIYFSYDVKMKEKGDIPEGYSVSREKKERFSLILESASTNQTSMYLCASRSLSRAEKLFFGSGTQLSVL.

V usage is TRBV15 and J usage is TRBJ1-1; 10 bases align to TRBD1. CDR3 size: 13 residues. Trimming cost V 8 bases and J 7 bases; bases outside gene matches: 7. Per the germline V gene, CDR1 is LNHNV and CDR2 is YYDKDF (reference sequence). CDR3 bases: TGTGCCACCTGGGACAGGGGTGTTAGTGAAGCTTTCTTT. It codes for CATWDRGVSEAFF.